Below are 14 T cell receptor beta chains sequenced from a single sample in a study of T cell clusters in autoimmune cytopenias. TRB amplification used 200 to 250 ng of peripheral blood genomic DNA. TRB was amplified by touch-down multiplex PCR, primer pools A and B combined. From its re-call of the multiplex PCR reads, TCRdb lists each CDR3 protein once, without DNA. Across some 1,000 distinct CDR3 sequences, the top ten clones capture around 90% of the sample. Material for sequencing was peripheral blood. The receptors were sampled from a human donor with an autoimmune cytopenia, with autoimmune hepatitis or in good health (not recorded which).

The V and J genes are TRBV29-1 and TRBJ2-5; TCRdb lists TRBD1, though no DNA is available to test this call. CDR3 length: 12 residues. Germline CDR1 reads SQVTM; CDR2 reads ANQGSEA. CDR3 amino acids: CSAVGWGETQYF.

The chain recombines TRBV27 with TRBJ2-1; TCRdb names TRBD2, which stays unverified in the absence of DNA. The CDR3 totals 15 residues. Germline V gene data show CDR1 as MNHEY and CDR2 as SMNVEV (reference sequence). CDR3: CASKSPPAGLNEQFF.

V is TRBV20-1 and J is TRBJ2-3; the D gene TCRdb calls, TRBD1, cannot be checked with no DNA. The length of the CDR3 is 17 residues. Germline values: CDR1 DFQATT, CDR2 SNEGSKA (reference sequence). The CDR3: CSARDWSWDRAADTQYF.

The CDR3 here is CASSLGIYNEQFF. This sequence joins TRBV12-3 or TRBV12-4 and TRBJ2-1. The CDR3 length is 13 residues.

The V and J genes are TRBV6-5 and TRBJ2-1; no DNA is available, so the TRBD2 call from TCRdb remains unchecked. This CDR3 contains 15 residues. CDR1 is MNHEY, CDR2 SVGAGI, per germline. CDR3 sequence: CASSKRLATLNEQFF.

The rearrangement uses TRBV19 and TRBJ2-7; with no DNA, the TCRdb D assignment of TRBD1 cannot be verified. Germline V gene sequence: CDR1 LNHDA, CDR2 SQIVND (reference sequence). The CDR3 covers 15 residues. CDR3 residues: CASSDRGTGTYEQYF.

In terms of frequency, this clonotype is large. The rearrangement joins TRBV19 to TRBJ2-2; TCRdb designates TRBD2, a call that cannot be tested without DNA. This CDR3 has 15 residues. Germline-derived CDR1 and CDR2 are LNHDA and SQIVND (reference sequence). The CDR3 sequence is CASRPTRSSTGELFF. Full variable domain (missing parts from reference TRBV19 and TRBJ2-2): DGGITQSPKYLFRKEGQNVTLSCEQNLNHDAMYWYRQDPGQGLRLIYYSQIVNDFQKGDIAEGYSVSREKKESFPLTVTSAQKNPTAFYLCASRPTRSSTGELFFGEGSRLTVL.

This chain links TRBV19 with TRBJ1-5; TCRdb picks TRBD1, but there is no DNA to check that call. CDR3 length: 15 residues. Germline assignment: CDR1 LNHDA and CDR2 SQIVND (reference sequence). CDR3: CASSDLQGEDQPQHF.

The CDR3: CASSLAAAPEQYF. The gene calls are TRBV5-6 and TRBJ2-7; the TCRdb call, TRBD1, lacks DNA for checking. Germline-derived CDR1 and CDR2 are SGHDT and YYEEEE. This CDR3 spans 13 amino acids.

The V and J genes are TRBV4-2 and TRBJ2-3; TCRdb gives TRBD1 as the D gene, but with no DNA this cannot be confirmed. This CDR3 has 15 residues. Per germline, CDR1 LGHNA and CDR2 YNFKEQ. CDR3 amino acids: CASSQVRGDTDTQYF.

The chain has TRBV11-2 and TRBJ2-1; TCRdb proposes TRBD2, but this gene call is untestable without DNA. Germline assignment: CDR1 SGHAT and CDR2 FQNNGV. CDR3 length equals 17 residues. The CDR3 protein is CASSSSRSGRGYNEQFF.

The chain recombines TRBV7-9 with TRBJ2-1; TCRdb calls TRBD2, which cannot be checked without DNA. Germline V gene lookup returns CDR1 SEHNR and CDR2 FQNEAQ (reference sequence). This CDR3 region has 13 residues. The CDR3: CASSLNMAGEQFF.

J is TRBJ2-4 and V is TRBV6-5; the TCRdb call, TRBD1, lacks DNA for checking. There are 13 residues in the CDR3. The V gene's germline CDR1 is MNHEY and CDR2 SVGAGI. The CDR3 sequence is CASSYDGADIQYF.

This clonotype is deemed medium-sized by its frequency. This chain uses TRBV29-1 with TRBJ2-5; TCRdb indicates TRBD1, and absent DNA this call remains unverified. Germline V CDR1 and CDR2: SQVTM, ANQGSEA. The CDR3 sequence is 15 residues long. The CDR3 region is CSVEDRDRYQETQYF.